The clone carrying this T cell receptor (beta chain) was found many times. Its cognate antigen is unknown. These data come from a study of T cells in Graves' hyperthyroidism and ophthalmopathy. Background on the study: At initial diagnosis, before any treatment had begun, peripheral blood was obtained.

V lost 2 bases, J lost 6 bases, and 7 bases lay in between. Germline assignment: CDR1 SSHAT and CDR2 FNYEAQ (reference sequence). This CDR3 has 13 amino acids. Any patient presenting with uncontrolled infection, other autoimmune disease, pregnancy or lactation was left out. The TCR beta CDR3 regions underwent amplification using RNA transcripts as the source. HTBI primers were the set used in a first-round RT-PCR of the TCR CDR3. TCRdb re-called the multiplex PCR reads through MiXCR, storing one row per CDR3 protein. Of about 480,000 distinct CDR3 sequences detected, about 15% appear once; the ten largest clones hold less than 20%. Study findings and constraints: Ophthalmopathy and stable hyperthyroidism were separated by a 13 V-J model. Most clonotypes expanded in thyroid above 0.001 were likewise present in blood.

What was sequenced was blood. V and J are TRBV7-7 and TRBJ2-2, with D unclear. This receptor was taken from a woman under 30 with Graves' hyperthyroidism. This CDR3 is CASSLSGSGELFF. DNA for the CDR3: TGTGCCAGCAGCTTATCAGGCTCCGGGGAGCTGTTTTTT.